This T cell receptor (beta chain) was obtained from a study of cytomegalovirus exposure and HLA in healthy donors (dated by TCRdb to between 2016 and 2019). For context, the study as a whole: According to an earlier analysis of several hundred of the donors, roughly 180 million T cells yielded 95 million to 140 million unique TCR beta sequences and about 280 Gb of sequence data. An early release covering roughly 600 HLA-typed donors comprised about 300 gigabases of sequencing data and tens of millions of unique TCR sequences. Of the approximately 400 genotyped donors, about 80% fell in the genetic ancestry cluster associated with self-reported Caucasian donors. The study aimed to test whether cataloging public T cell receptors could reveal signatures of past pathogen exposure. The study used immunosequencing to profile the T cell repertoires of 666 subjects and linked those repertoires to cytomegalovirus serostatus. A separate validation cohort of roughly 120 different subjects was used in addition to the roughly 720-subject first cohort. The study combined high-throughput TCR immunosequencing, statistical association of individual TCRs with disease status, and machine learning to predict cytomegalovirus infection status. A later analysis re-examined previously published TCR beta repertoires from just over 650 donors and added high-resolution HLA genotyping to investigate patterns of TCR occurrence. In the later analysis, no new phenotypic data were used to find candidate immune exposures; instead, reliance was placed on TCR beta sequences and their occurrence across donors. An earlier analysis of about 600 of the donors used high-throughput TCR beta sequencing to judge whether each TCR beta V gene segment behaved as functional or pseudogenic. Donor age, sex, ethnicity and CMV serostatus were collected together with the repertoire data. In a later genetic analysis, genome-wide SNP genotypes for about 55% of the roughly 700 donors were used, and that subset was treated as a discovery cohort. All discovery cohort repertoires had been generated on a single sequencing platform. HLA typing included class I and class II loci at four-digit resolution. The number of donors typed differed by locus, with about 620-630 for A, B, C, DRB1 and DQB1, around 500 for DQA1, about 610 for DPA1, and approximately 470 for DPB1. Four to six DR-DQ haplotypes were handled as single units for association and clustering, since linkage in the cohort was strong. On average, around 230,000 unique TCR beta nucleotide sequences were sequenced per donor among 398 genotyped donors of the cohort, with roughly 18% of those sequences being non-productive.

For this clone: What this receptor recognizes is not known. No much larger clone is present one base from it, and per-base qualities are unavailable.

Overall study results and their limits: A later genetic analysis reported fewer N-insertions in productive TCRs among donors in an Asian-associated ancestry cluster than the approximately 700-donor mean. In a later analysis, HLA-associated TCR beta chains showed more clonal expansion and lower generation probabilities than non-associated chains that were equally common. In an earlier analysis of 450 to 750 of the donors, most TCR beta V segments appeared in productive rearrangements about 87% or about 30% of the time, broadly matching IMGT annotations. In a later analysis, some 17,000 TCR beta sequences were associated with specific HLA alleles at a false discovery rate of 0.05. A cluster of highly shared sequence variants was judged likely to represent a technical artifact of the sequencing pipeline. In a later analysis, TCR association rates were found to vary across HLA loci, with the most associated TCRs seen for DRB1 alleles and the fewest for HLA-C alleles. In both the original and validation cohorts, the classifier was reported to diagnose cytomegalovirus status with high specificity and sensitivity. HLA typing was unavailable for some donors at each locus, so association tests used only the typed subset. V-gene and J-gene trimming of TCR beta chains was associated with a missense DCLRE1C variant in a later genetic analysis, and the association was replicated in an independent cohort. In the study, 164 TCR beta chains were listed as associated with cytomegalovirus. In a later analysis, most CMV-associated TCR beta chains were found to appear HLA-restricted, with HLA associations seemingly driven largely by CMV exposure. Most TCR sequences were observed very rarely across donors, whereas some public TCRs were present in many individuals. The earlier analysis of almost 600 of the donors excluded some 15 rarely observed V segments, including chromosome 9 orphons, because counts were too low. In this cohort, only TCR beta chains were sequenced, and detectable features were limited by the absence of alpha or paired-chain data. A few of the identified cytomegalovirus-associated TCR beta chains were confirmed in vitro to be specific for cytomegalovirus antigens. Immune exposure information for the cohort was limited to CMV serostatus. A further reported finding was that TCR beta sequences accurately predicted the HLA-A and HLA-B alleles for most subjects in the first cohort. Presence/absence analyses assumed roughly uniform sequencing depth across donors, an assumption that may not hold. Correlated functional status among segregating V segments might be attributable to linkage disequilibrium, but an unknown experimental factor could not be ruled out. The authors suggested that the approach could potentially be generalized to other disease states and immunological phenotypes. Assigning TCR associations to individual alleles was difficult when HLA alleles, especially DR and DQ, strongly co-occurred. Several of the top co-occurrence clusters appeared to be linked to parvovirus B19, influenza, CMV and Epstein-Barr virus, according to a later analysis.

The library was produced with the immunoSEQ multiplex PCR assay. For the multiplex PCR, a mixture combining 60 forward primers for TCR Vbeta segments and 13 reverse primers for TCR Jbeta segments was used. The CDR3 region of rearranged TCR beta genes was amplified from genomic DNA by a multiplex PCR assay. The amplified TCR beta libraries were sequenced on the Illumina HiSeq System as 87-base-pair reads. The source study handled its data this way. A later analysis tallied around 80 million unique TCR beta chains across the 666 repertoires, and some 10 million of those chains were shared by two or more donors. A nearest-neighbor algorithm error-corrected the raw reads and collapsed the reads into unique sequences, merging closely related sequences to remove PCR and sequencing errors. To assign V, D and J gene segments, CDR3 sequences were aligned to IMGT reference sequences. For a sequence to be retained, a match of at least six nucleotides was required to both a V gene segment and a J gene segment. A rearrangement was called productive if the CDR3 had no stop codons and remained in frame with V and J, and every other rearrangement was called non-productive. Following IMGT convention, CDR3 was defined as the stretch from the second conserved V-encoded cysteine up to the conserved J-encoded phenylalanine. The earlier analysis of approximately 590 of the donors excluded any sequence lacking an unambiguous match to a single V gene segment. An earlier analysis of about 590 of the donors classified V segments as functional when productive rearrangements were above 56.7% and as segregating when the standard deviation between donors was above 5%. A statistical classification framework was built to diagnose cytomegalovirus status from the catalog of TCR beta chain sequences. V and J gene assignment, in a later analysis, came from comparing TCR nucleotide sequences with IMGT/GENE-DB human TR gene sequences. The TCRdist pipeline was used in a later analysis to assign CDR3 sequences and most-parsimonious VDJ recombination scenarios. In a later analysis, each TCR beta chain was defined by its CDR3 amino acid sequence together with its V-gene family, and reads lacking a unique V-gene family were excluded. As a way to deal with suspected cross-contamination and a sequencing artifact, a later analysis dropped 500 to 700 nucleotide sequences that were highly shared and had low generation probability. For each public chain, a later analysis derived a clonal expansion index from normalized ranks of inferred template counts within each repertoire. A later analysis computed generation probabilities with a VDJ recombination model fitted to out-of-frame rearrangements, and checked the results against IGoR. A later analysis scored TCR-TCR, TCR-HLA and TCR-CMV co-occurrence with hypergeometric tests, applying a repertoire-size bias correction to TCR pairs. To estimate false discovery rates, a later analysis permuted the HLA or CMV assignments 20 times. A later analysis grouped co-occurring TCRs with DBSCAN, adding TCRdist sequence similarity when clustering within HLA-allele-positive subsets. Co-occurrence clustering excluded repertoires with fewer than 30,000 or more than 120,000 public chains, plus five with anomalous nucleotide sharing. Imported from immuneACCESS, the table was reduced by TCRdb to in-frame sequences with V and J called. These copies leave out some clones; in studies compared against another copy, an unresolved V gene accounts for under half, and the cause of the remainder is not known. That table supplies the V and J calls and clone size; D and trimming were determined from the DNA. For this sample there are 95,000 to 150,000 clones; roughly four fifths appear just once. The top ten hold about 1.8% of the sample.

The cohort was made up of 500 to 850 healthy bone marrow donors. All cohort members were sampled while nominally healthy, although unrecorded immune exposures were likely present. The donor tested CMV seronegative, placing the donor among the 350 to 400 seronegative members of the cohort. Every donor gave a peripheral blood sample, and the peripheral blood mononuclear cells from that sample were used for TCR beta sequencing. Genomic DNA was extracted from the blood cell samples with the Qiagen DNeasy Blood Extraction Kit. This clonotype was obtained from a man aged 18 to 29 in good health and CMV-seronegative. Sequencing was performed on PBMCs.

The DNA is TGCGCCAGCAGCCCCGGGGGGACAGGGGAACAGACCCAGTACTTC. The resulting protein is CASSPGGTGEQTQYF. The rearranged chain carries TRBV5-1 and TRBJ2-5; 10 junctional bases match TRBD1. The germline V gene sets CDR1 to SGHRS and CDR2 to YFSETQ. CDR3 length: 15 amino acids, cysteine to phenylalanine. CDR3 DNA is the only sequence kept; it has 45 bases, read in frame from the first base. For this chain, trimming is 4 bases at the V end and 6 bases at the J end, and the number of junction bases without a gene match is 9.